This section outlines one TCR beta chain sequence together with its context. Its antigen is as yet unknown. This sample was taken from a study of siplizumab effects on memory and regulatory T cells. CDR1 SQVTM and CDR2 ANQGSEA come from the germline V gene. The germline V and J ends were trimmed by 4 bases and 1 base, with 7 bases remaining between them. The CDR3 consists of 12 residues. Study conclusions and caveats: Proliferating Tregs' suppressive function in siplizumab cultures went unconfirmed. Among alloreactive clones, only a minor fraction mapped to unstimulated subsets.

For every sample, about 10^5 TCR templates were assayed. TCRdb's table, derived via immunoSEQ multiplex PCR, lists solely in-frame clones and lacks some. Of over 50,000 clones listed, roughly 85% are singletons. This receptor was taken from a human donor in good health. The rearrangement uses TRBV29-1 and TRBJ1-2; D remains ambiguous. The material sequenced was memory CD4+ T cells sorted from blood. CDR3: CSVAVGNYGYTF. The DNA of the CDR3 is TGCAGCGTTGCGGTTGGTAACTATGGCTACACCTTC.